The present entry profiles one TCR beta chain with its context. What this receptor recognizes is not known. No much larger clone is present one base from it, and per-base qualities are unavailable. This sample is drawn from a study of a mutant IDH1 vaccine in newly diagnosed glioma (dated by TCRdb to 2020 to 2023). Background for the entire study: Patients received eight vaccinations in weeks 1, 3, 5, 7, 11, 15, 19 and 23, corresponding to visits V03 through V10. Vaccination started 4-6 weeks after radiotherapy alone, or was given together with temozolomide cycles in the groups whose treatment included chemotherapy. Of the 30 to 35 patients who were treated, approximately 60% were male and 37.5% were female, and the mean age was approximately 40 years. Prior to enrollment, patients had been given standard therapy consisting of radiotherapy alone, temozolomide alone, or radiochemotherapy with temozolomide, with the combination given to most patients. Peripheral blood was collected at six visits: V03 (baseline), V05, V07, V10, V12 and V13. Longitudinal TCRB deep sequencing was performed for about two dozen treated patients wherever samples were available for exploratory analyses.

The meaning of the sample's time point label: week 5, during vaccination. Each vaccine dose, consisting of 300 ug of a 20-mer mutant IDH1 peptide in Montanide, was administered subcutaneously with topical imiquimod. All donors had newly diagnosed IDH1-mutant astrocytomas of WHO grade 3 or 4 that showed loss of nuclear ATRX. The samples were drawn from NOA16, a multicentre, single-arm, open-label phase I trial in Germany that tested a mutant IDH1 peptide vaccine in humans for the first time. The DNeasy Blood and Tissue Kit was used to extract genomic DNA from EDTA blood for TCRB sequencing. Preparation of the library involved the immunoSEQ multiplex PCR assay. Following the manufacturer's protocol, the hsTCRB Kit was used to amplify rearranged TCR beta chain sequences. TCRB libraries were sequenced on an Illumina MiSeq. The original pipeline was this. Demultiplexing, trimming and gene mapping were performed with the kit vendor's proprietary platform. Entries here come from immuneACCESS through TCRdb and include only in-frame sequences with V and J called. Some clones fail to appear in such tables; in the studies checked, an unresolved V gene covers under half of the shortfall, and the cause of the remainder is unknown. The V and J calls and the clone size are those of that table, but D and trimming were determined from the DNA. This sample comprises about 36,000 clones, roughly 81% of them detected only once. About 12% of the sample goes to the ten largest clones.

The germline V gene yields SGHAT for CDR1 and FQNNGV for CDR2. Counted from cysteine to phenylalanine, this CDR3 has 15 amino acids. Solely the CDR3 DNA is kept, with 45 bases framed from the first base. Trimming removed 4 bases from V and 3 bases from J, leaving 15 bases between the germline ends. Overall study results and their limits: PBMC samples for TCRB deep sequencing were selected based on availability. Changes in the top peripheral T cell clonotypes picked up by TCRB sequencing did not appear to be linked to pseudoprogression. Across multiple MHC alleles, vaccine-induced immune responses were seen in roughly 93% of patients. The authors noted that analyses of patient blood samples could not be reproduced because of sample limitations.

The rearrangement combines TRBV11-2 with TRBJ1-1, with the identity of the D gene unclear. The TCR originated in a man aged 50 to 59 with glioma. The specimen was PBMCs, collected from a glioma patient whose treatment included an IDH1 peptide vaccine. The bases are TGTGCCAGCAGCTCGCTGAGGACTACGGACACTGAAGCTTTCTTT. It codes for CASSSLRTTDTEAFF.